The next 7 T cell receptor beta chains were all read from a single sample in a study of vaccination effects on CD4 cells after COVID-19. The table came from immunoSEQ multiplex PCR; TCRdb's copy has only in-frame clones and leaves some out. The sample has tens of thousands of clones, 74% seen once. No antigen is known for these receptors. Sequencing followed a ViraFEST assay step that expanded antigen-specific CD4+ T cells with viral peptide pools. The culture ran for about 11 days, and then CD4+ T cells were isolated. Participants were given two doses of BNT162b2 or mRNA-1273 vaccine. Sequenced here: CD4+ T cells from PBMCs cultured with HCoV-229E spike peptides, sampled after COVID-19 vaccination. The receptors stem from a human donor who received a COVID-19 vaccine.

J is TRBJ1-1 and V is TRBV7-9; D possibly corresponds to TRBD1 (5 bases). Trimming stripped 7 bases from V and 4 bases from J, with 13 bases between. CDR1 SEHNR and CDR2 FQNEAQ come from the germline V gene (reference sequence). The CDR3 covers 13 residues. The CDR3 is CASKTVQRTEAFF. The CDR3 nucleotides read TGTGCCAGCAAGACAGTGCAGCGCACTGAAGCTTTCTTT.

This clone was recorded a few times. The V and J genes are TRBV19 and TRBJ2-7; perhaps TRBD1 as D (6 bases). Trimming stripped 5 bases from V and 1 base from J, with 12 bases between. The CDR3 covers 14 residues. Germline V gives CDR1 LNHDA, CDR2 SQIVND (reference sequence). The chain's CDR3 is CASSEQGASYEQYF. CDR3 bases: TGTGCCAGTAGTGAACAGGGAGCATCCTACGAGCAGTACTTC.

V is TRBV5-6 and J is TRBJ2-7, with 7 bases identical to TRBD1. V was pared by 3 bases and J by 3 bases, with 9 bases of the junction left unmatched. CDR3 length: 15 residues. From germline, CDR1 is SGHDT and CDR2 YYEEEE. The CDR3 reads CASSSIDRVLYEQYF. CDR3 in DNA: TGTGCCAGCAGCTCTATAGACAGGGTCCTCTACGAGCAGTACTTC.

This clone is termed medium-sized. The chain couples TRBV11-2 to TRBJ1-1, with 8 positions matching TRBD1. CDR1 SGHAT and CDR2 FQNNGV come from the germline V gene. The ends lost 6 bases at V and 5 bases at J; junction bases unmatched: 11. CDR3 length: 15 amino acids. The CDR3 DNA reads TGTGCCAGCAGAGGTCAGGGGGCAGGGGGAACTGAAGCTTTCTTT. The encoded protein is CASRGQGAGGTEAFF.

The V call is TRBV4-2, the J call TRBJ1-2; 9 bases map to TRBD1. Per the germline V gene, CDR1 is LGHNA and CDR2 is YNFKEQ. V trimming: 1 base; J trimming: 6 bases; junction bases outside the gene matches: 9. This CDR3 has 16 amino acids. In DNA, the CDR3 is TGTGCCAGCAGCCAAGCAACCGTTACAGGGGGCAATGGCTACACCTTC. This gives the protein CASSQATVTGGNGYTF.

V usage is TRBV11-3 and J usage is TRBJ2-2; 10 bases fit TRBD1. V gave up 0 bases and J gave up 6 bases; unmatched junction bases: 10. The CDR3 covers 18 residues. Looked up from germline, CDR1 is SGHNT and CDR2 is YENEEA. The CDR3 DNA reads as TGTGCCAGCAGCTTAGATCAAGGCGGGACAGGGGCCCCCGGGGAGCTGTTTTTT. Translation: CASSLDQGGTGAPGELFF.

This clone has just a few counts. The rearrangement joins TRBV4-1 to TRBJ2-2; tentatively, D is TRBD1 (7 bases). CDR1 is MGHRA and CDR2 is YSYEKL in the germline V gene. The CDR3 extends over 15 amino acids. The ends were cut back, 3 bases at V and 6 bases at J, with 14 bases in the middle. The CDR3 DNA reads TGCGCCAGCAGCCATCAGGGGGGCGTTGCCGGGGAGCTGTTTTTT. Protein sequence: CASSHQGGVAGELFF.